The next 20 T cell receptor beta chains were all read from a single sample in a study of T cell repertoires in cytomegalovirus infection. TCRdb used MiXCR to reprocess the reads, holding one entry per CDR3 protein. The sample yields 250,000 to 300,000 distinct CDR3 sequences, approximately 17% seen once. Sequenced sample: CD8+ T cells from PBMCs. The receptors stem from a human donor in good health (CMV status not recorded). Some clones in this sample may be carry-over from other donors' samples.

This clonotype was recorded once. J is TRBJ2-1 and V is TRBV20-1; 9 bases align to TRBD2. The CDR3 sequence is 14 residues long. Germline values: CDR1 DFQATT, CDR2 SNEGSKA (reference sequence). Trimming cost V 1 base and J 7 bases; bases outside gene matches: 5. The CDR3 nucleotides are TGCAGTGCTAGAGTCGCGGGGGGGCGTAATGAGCAGTTCTTC. It specifies CSARVAGGRNEQFF.

A few counts support this clonotype. The chain carries TRBV6-2 or TRBV6-3 and TRBJ1-5, with unresolved D. The CDR3 is 16 amino acids. Germline V lookup: CDR1 MNHEY, CDR2 SVGEGT. The germline V and J ends were trimmed by 0 bases and 5 bases, with 14 bases remaining between them. The CDR3 reads CASSYSVGGPYQPQHF. CDR3 DNA: TGTGCCAGCAGTTACTCCGTGGGAGGCCCATATCAGCCCCAGCATTTT.

This clonotype has a handful of counts. The gene calls are TRBV4-1 and TRBJ1-6; D possibly corresponds to TRBD1 (5 bases). The CDR3 sequence is 17 residues long. Germline-derived CDR1 and CDR2 are MGHRA and YSYEKL. V gave up 0 bases and J gave up 7 bases, with 16 bases separating them. The CDR3 spells CASSQDSGGVSNSPLHF. CDR3 bases: TGCGCCAGCAGCCAAGATTCGGGGGGGGTTTCCAATTCACCCCTCCACTTT.

J is TRBJ2-1 and V is TRBV9; D might be TRBD1 or TRBD2, each matching 6 bases. Trimming pared 0 bases from V and 1 base from J, leaving 11 bases between. This CDR3 is built from 16 residues. The V gene's germline CDR1 is SGDLS and CDR2 YYNGEE. The CDR3 DNA sequence: TGTGCCAGCAGCGTAGAAGGGGGGTCTTCCTACAATGAGCAGTTCTTC. Its protein product is CASSVEGGSSYNEQFF.

This clonotype was seen many times. This chain joins TRBV27 and TRBJ2-1, with a possible D match to TRBD2 (6 bases). The CDR3 runs 13 residues. The V end was cut by 4 bases, the J end by 2 bases, with 6 bases between. From germline, CDR1 is MNHEY and CDR2 SMNVEV (reference sequence). CDR3 coding DNA: TGTGCCAGCAGTTCTAGCGCCTACAATGAGCAGTTCTTC. It yields the protein CASSSSAYNEQFF.

This clonotype was picked up many times. The chain combines TRBV12-3 or TRBV12-4 with TRBJ2-1; D is unresolved. The CDR3 loop spans 12 amino acids. The V end was cut by 5 bases, the J end by 3 bases, with 5 bases between. This chain's CDR3 is CASSRNYNEQFF. The CDR3 DNA is TGTGCCAGCAGTCGGAACTACAATGAGCAGTTCTTC.

This clonotype came up many times. This CDR3 reads CASSDRTSGSYNEQFF. In DNA, the CDR3 is TGTGCCAGCAGTGACCGGACTAGCGGCTCCTACAATGAGCAGTTCTTC. The chain carries TRBV28 and TRBJ2-1, with 10 bases identical to TRBD2. Losses at the gene ends were 5 bases for V and 0 bases for J; bases not matched to a gene: 4. Germline V gene sequence: CDR1 MDHEN, CDR2 SYDVKM. CDR3 length: 16 residues. Looking up the rest from reference TRBV28 and TRBJ2-1 gives the full variable domain: DVKVTQSSRYLVKRTGEKVFLECVQDMDHENMFWYRQDPGLGLRLIYFSYDVKMKEKGDIPEGYSVSREKKERFSLILESASTNQTSMYLCASSDRTSGSYNEQFFGPGTRLTVL.

This clonotype showed up many times. The chain links TRBV7-9 to TRBJ1-2, with 7 bases aligning to TRBD1. The germline CDR1 and CDR2 sequences are SEHNR and FQNEAQ (reference sequence). The CDR3 is 16 residues long. After removal of 5 bases from V and 0 bases from J, the junction contained 9 bases not matched to a gene. The CDR3 here is CASSPSGQAPNYGYTF. In nucleotides, the CDR3 is TGTGCCAGCAGCCCATCAGGACAGGCGCCTAACTATGGCTACACCTTC.

This clonotype was seen ten or more times. This chain connects TRBV6-2 or TRBV6-3 to TRBJ1-1, with D uncertain. This CDR3 region has 13 residues. Trimming removed 2 bases at V and 2 bases at J, with 6 bases between. The germline V gene encodes CDR1 MNHEY and CDR2 SVGEGT. CDR3 bases: TGTGCCAGCAGTTACGAGATTAACACTGAAGCTTTCTTT. Amino acids: CASSYEINTEAFF.

This clonotype showed up many times. The chain couples TRBV19 to TRBJ2-3, with no clear D. From germline, CDR1 is LNHDA and CDR2 SQIVND (reference sequence). Trimming took 3 bases from V and 0 from J, leaving 7 bases between them. The CDR3 covers 14 residues. CDR3 in amino acids: CASSMVYSTDTQYF. Written as DNA, the CDR3 is TGTGCCAGTAGTATGGTCTATAGCACAGATACGCAGTATTTT.

The sample holds many counts of this clonotype. The rearrangement uses TRBV11-2 and TRBJ2-5, with D unclear. CDR3 length: 13 residues. Germline lookup yields CDR1 SGHAT and CDR2 FQNNGV. Trimming cost V 2 bases and J 4 bases, with 8 bases left between them. The CDR3 bases are TGTGCCAGCAGCTTAATTGTGGGAGAGACCCAGTACTTC. Amino acid sequence: CASSLIVGETQYF.

This clonotype was picked up a small number of times. The chain carries TRBV2 and TRBJ2-1; the match to TRBD2 covers 12 bases. The J segment lost 3 bases and the V segment lost 7 bases, leaving 7 bases of the junction unmatched. This CDR3 has 16 residues. CDR1 is SNHLY, CDR2 FYNNEI, per germline. The CDR3 DNA sequence: TGTGCCAGCACGGACGAGACTAGCGGGGGCTACAATGAGCAGTTCTTC. Protein product: CASTDETSGGYNEQFF.

This clonotype was seen only a few times. The chain joins TRBV5-1 to TRBJ2-3; no firm D call. Germline CDR1 reads SGHRS; CDR2 reads YFSETQ. Trimming shortened V by 0 bases and J by 2 bases, and 7 bases separated the two germline ends. CDR3 length equals 14 residues. The CDR3 is CASSLVPATDTQYF. CDR3 bases: TGCGCCAGCAGCTTGGTCCCAGCCACAGATACGCAGTATTTT. The variable domain in full, with the rest retrieved from reference TRBV5-1 and TRBJ2-3, is KAGVTQTPRYLIKTRGQQVTLSCSPISGHRSVSWYQQTPGQGLQFLFEYFSETQRNKGNFPGRFSGRQFSNSRSEMNVSTLELGDSALYLCASSLVPATDTQYFGPGTRLTVL.

This clonotype has ten or more counts. The J gene is TRBJ2-7, the V gene TRBV28, with D perhaps matching TRBD1 or TRBD2 (5 bases each). Germline CDR1 and CDR2: MDHEN and SYDVKM. Trimming removed 5 bases at V and 3 bases at J, with 14 bases between. CDR3 size: 14 residues. The CDR3 region is CASSLRDGHYEQYF. The CDR3 coding sequence is TGTGCCAGCAGTCTCCGGGACGGGCACTACGAGCAGTACTTC.

This clonotype showed up many times. V and J are TRBV7-2 and TRBJ1-1, with D possibly TRBD1 on 5 matching bases. The germline V gene has CDR1 SGHTA and CDR2 FQGNSA. The CDR3 totals 14 residues. Trimming cost V 0 bases and J 4 bases, with 9 bases left between them. CDR3 sequence: CASSLASGATEAFF. DNA of the CDR3: TGTGCCAGCAGCTTAGCATCTGGGGCCACTGAAGCTTTCTTT.

A few counts support this clonotype. J is TRBJ1-1 and V is TRBV29-1, with a tentative D call TRBD1 (5 bases). The CDR3 spans 12 residues. V was trimmed by 3 bases and J by 7 bases, leaving 12 bases between them. Germline lookup yields CDR1 SQVTM and CDR2 ANQGSEA. Written as DNA, the CDR3 is TGCAGCGTTGATGGGGCAGGGTATGAAGCTTTCTTT. Amino acids: CSVDGAGYEAFF.

The chain links TRBV28 to TRBJ2-5; D is unresolved. Trimming shortened V by 9 bases and J by 2 bases, and 19 bases separated the two germline ends. The germline gives CDR1 MDHEN, CDR2 SYDVKM. This CDR3 has 15 amino acids. The CDR3 DNA reads TGTGCCAGTACCTCATCCTTCCACTCACAAGAGACCCAGTACTTC. This codes for CASTSSFHSQETQYF.

The rearrangement links TRBV2 to TRBJ2-7; TRBD1 might be the D (6 bases). Germline V gives CDR1 SNHLY, CDR2 FYNNEI. This CDR3 contains 12 residues. Trimming shortened V by 7 bases and J by 6 bases, and 13 bases separated the two germline ends. CDR3 sequence (DNA): TGTGCCAGCATCAGGGGAAGGGCCGAGCAGTACTTC. Translated: CASIRGRAEQYF.

This clonotype was found many times. The V and J genes are TRBV7-2 and TRBJ2-1; no definite D call. V gave up 4 bases and J gave up 8 bases, with 6 bases separating them. Germline CDR1 SGHTA, CDR2 FQGNSA. This CDR3 contains 11 residues. For the CDR3, the DNA is TGTGCCAGCAGCTCGAACGATGAGCAGTTCTTC. Its protein product is CASSSNDEQFF.

The sample holds a few counts of this clonotype. The chain joins TRBV24-1 to TRBJ2-1; D remains ambiguous. Trimming took off 4 bases at V and 4 bases at J, with 4 bases between the two ends. This CDR3 region has 12 residues. The germline V gene encodes CDR1 KGHDR and CDR2 SFDVKD. Written as DNA, the CDR3 is TGTGCCACCAGTGACGGATACAATGAGCAGTTCTTC. It specifies CATSDGYNEQFF.